This paragraph reports one T cell receptor (beta chain). Its antigen is unknown. The V gene's germline CDR1 is WNHNN and CDR2 SYGVQD (reference sequence). The V and J ends lost 0 bases and 3 bases, in that order; junction bases with no gene match: 1. The CDR3 totals 15 residues. This specimen belongs to a study of T cells after yellow fever vaccination. As for the study in general: SMART-Seq v4 Ultra Low Input served to prepare low-cell-number fractions.

Study outcomes and limitations: Repertoires sorted by FACS could include abundant clonotypes that are contaminants from the bulk population. At about 97% for CD4 and 75% to 90% for CD8, most primary-vaccination clones showed up again after the booster.

For TCR, cDNA came from 5'RACE template switching, which added a universal primer site and UMIs. MiXCR was run by TCRdb on the 5' RACE reads, yielding one entry per CDR3 protein. In the table there are around 310,000 distinct CDR3 sequences, 3% to 4.5% of which are singletons. The sample was PBMCs, taken on the day of the yellow fever booster vaccination. This receptor was identified in a man between 18 and 35 years old who received the YFV17D yellow fever vaccine. The chain uses TRBV10-1 and TRBJ2-2, with 7 bases matching TRBD1. CDR3 nucleotide sequence: TGCGCCAGCAGTGAGTCGGACAGGCACACCGGGGAGCTGTTTTTT. Amino acids: CASSESDRHTGELFF.